What follows are 20 T cell receptor beta chains derived from one specimen sequenced in a study of blood T cell repertoires in COVID-19. TCRdb keeps only in-frame clones here, not all; method: immunoSEQ multiplex PCR. Among approximately 340,000 clones listed, approximately 90% were seen once. The sample was PBMCs or T cells enriched from blood (not recorded which). The receptors come from a woman aged 40 to 49 who had been exposed to COVID-19.

This chain uses TRBV19 with TRBJ2-2; weak D call: TRBD1 (5 bases). The CDR3 loop spans 16 amino acids. Germline CDR1 LNHDA, CDR2 SQIVND (reference sequence). Trimming stripped 5 bases from V and 3 bases from J, with 16 bases between. CDR3 bases: TGTGCCAGTAGTTTGGCCAGGGTCTTCGACACCGGGGAGCTGTTTTTT. Translation: CASSLARVFDTGELFF.

This clone was detected only a few times. The chain has TRBV10-3 and TRBJ1-6; D is possibly TRBD1 (5 bases). The V end lost 0 bases, the J end lost 5 bases, and 14 bases lay between the germline ends. The CDR3 has 17 residues. Germline assignment: CDR1 ENHRY and CDR2 SYGVKD. CDR3 in DNA: TGTGCCATCAGTGAGTCGGTCGGGCAGGGCAATAATTCACCCCTCCACTTT. It codes for CAISESVGQGNNSPLHF.

This sequence joins TRBV5-1 and TRBJ2-2; D perhaps matches TRBD1 (6 bases). The CDR3 is made up of 13 amino acids. Trimming stripped 4 bases from V and 6 bases from J, with 10 bases between. CDR1 and CDR2 (germline): SGHRS, YFSETQ. The CDR3 coding sequence is TGCGCCAGCAGCCGGACAGAAGCCGGGGAGCTGTTTTTT. Translation: CASSRTEAGELFF. Together with reference TRBV5-1 and TRBJ2-2, the CDR3 gives the full variable domain: KAGVTQTPRYLIKTRGQQVTLSCSPISGHRSVSWYQQTPGQGLQFLFEYFSETQRNKGNFPGRFSGRQFSNSRSEMNVSTLELGDSALYLCASSRTEAGELFFGEGSRLTVL.

The genes are TRBV9 and TRBJ2-1, with TRBD2 matching over 11 bases. V lost 7 bases and J lost 5; bases outside the gene matches: 2. The CDR3 consists of 13 residues. Germline values: CDR1 SGDLS, CDR2 YYNGEE. DNA of the CDR3: TGTGCCAGCGGGGGACTAGCGGACAATGAGCAGTTCTTC. It specifies CASGGLADNEQFF.

The chain couples TRBV6-5 to TRBJ1-2, with D tentatively TRBD1 (6 bases). Germline V gives CDR1 MNHEY, CDR2 SVGAGI. The CDR3 totals 16 residues. Deletions cut 1 base from V and 3 bases from J, with 15 bases between. CDR3 in amino acids: CASSYYGGARDYGYTF. CDR3 bases: TGTGCCAGCAGTTACTACGGGGGGGCGCGGGACTATGGCTACACCTTC.

The J gene is TRBJ2-4, the V gene TRBV29-1; a weak D match, TRBD2 (6 bases). Trimming shortened V by 0 bases and J by 1 base, and 19 bases separated the two germline ends. The CDR3 totals 18 residues. The germline V gene has CDR1 SQVTM and CDR2 ANQGSEA. The CDR3 DNA is TGCAGCGTTGAAGATGGGCGGCGTCCAGGGAGGGCCAAAAACATTCAGTACTTC. It translates to CSVEDGRRPGRAKNIQYF.

The chain joins TRBV4-3 to TRBJ2-1; TRBD2 matches 7 bases. The CDR3 is 16 amino acids. The junction had 6 bases not matched to a gene; V was cut back by 0 bases and J by 4 bases. Germline CDR1 and CDR2: LGHNA and YSLEER. CDR3 in DNA: TGCGCCAGCAGCCAAGATATGGCGGGAGTTTACAATGAGCAGTTCTTC. It is translated as CASSQDMAGVYNEQFF.

The chain links TRBV5-4 to TRBJ2-5; D not resolved. Trimming removed 2 bases from V and 5 bases from J, with 10 bases in between. The CDR3 covers 13 residues. Per the germline V gene, CDR1 is SGHNT and CDR2 is YYREEE (reference sequence). CDR3 protein: CASSFRHPETQYF. CDR3 coding DNA: TGTGCCAGCAGCTTCCGACATCCGGAGACCCAGTACTTC. Supplemented by reference TRBV5-4 and TRBJ2-5, the full variable domain reads ETGVTQSPTHLIKTRGQQVTLRCSSQSGHNTVSWYQQALGQGPQFIFQYYREEENGRGNFPPRFSGLQFPNYSSELNVNALELDDSALYLCASSFRHPETQYFGPGTRLLVL.

The rearrangement joins TRBV5-1 to TRBJ2-3, with 10 bases matching TRBD1. The V and J ends lost 3 bases and 0 bases, in that order; junction bases with no gene match: 4. Germline V gene lookup returns CDR1 SGHRS and CDR2 YFSETQ. This CDR3 has 16 residues. CDR3 nucleotides: TGCGCCAGCAGCTCCAGGACAGGGGGTAGCACAGATACGCAGTATTTT. It codes for CASSSRTGGSTDTQYF.

This chain uses TRBV4-3 with TRBJ2-6; D uncertain. The V end lost 0 bases, the J end lost 3 bases, and 12 bases lay between the germline ends. The germline CDR1 and CDR2 sequences are LGHNA and YSLEER. This CDR3 region has 17 residues. DNA of the CDR3: TGCGCCAGCAGCCAAGATAGAGGTTCCAGTGGGGCCAACGTCCTGACTTTC. Its translation: CASSQDRGSSGANVLTF.

V is TRBV5-1 and J is TRBJ2-3; TRBD2 agrees at 11 bases. The CDR3 is 17 amino acids. The V gene end was trimmed by 4 bases and the J gene end by 0 bases; junction bases not matched to a gene: 7. CDR1 is SGHRS, CDR2 YFSETQ, per germline. The CDR3 loop reads CASSASGLAVSTDTQYF. CDR3 sequence (DNA): TGCGCCAGCAGCGCCTCGGGACTAGCGGTTAGCACAGATACGCAGTATTTT.

The chain joins TRBV9 to TRBJ1-1, with D possibly matching TRBD1 (5 bases). In germline, CDR1 is SGDLS, CDR2 YYNGEE. V lost 3 bases, J lost 0 bases, and 12 bases lay in between. The CDR3 sequence is 15 residues long. CDR3 protein: CASSAQTTVNTEAFF. The CDR3 DNA sequence: TGTGCCAGCAGCGCCCAGACGACAGTGAACACTGAAGCTTTCTTT.

V is TRBV19 and J is TRBJ2-5, with D possibly being TRBD1 (5 bases). This CDR3 has 18 amino acids. Germline assignment: CDR1 LNHDA and CDR2 SQIVND (reference sequence). Trimming removed 4 bases from V and 1 base from J, with 22 bases in between. The CDR3 DNA reads TGTGCCAGTAGTACTTCCTTAAGGGCAGGGCAGCGCCAAGAGACCCAGTACTTC. This codes for CASSTSLRAGQRQETQYF. The variable domain in full, with the rest retrieved from reference TRBV19 and TRBJ2-5, is DGGITQSPKYLFRKEGQNVTLSCEQNLNHDAMYWYRQDPGQGLRLIYYSQIVNDFQKGDIAEGYSVSREKKESFPLTVTSAQKNPTAFYLCASSTSLRAGQRQETQYFGPGTRLLVL.

On this clone: The sample carries other DNA sequences with the same CDR3. The chain uses TRBV7-2 and TRBJ1-5; 9 nucleotides align to TRBD1. The V gene's germline CDR1 is SGHTA and CDR2 FQGNSA. Trimming removed 1 base from V and 4 bases from J; junction bases left unmatched: 2. This CDR3 region has 15 residues. The DNA of the CDR3 is TGTGCCAGCAGCTTAGGGGGGACAGGGAATCAGCCCCAGCATTTT. This translates into CASSLGGTGNQPQHF. Full variable domain (remainder filled in from reference TRBV7-2 and TRBJ1-5): GAGVSQSPSNKVTEKGKDVELRCDPISGHTALYWYRQSLGQGLEFLIYFQGNSAPDKSGLPSDRFSAERTGGSVSTLTIQRTQQEDSAVYLCASSLGGTGNQPQHFGDGTRLSIL.

This clone was detected only once. The chain is built from TRBV30 and TRBJ1-6; 9 bases agree with TRBD1. V was clipped by 0 bases and J by 7 bases; unmatched bases: 13. The CDR3 extends over 18 amino acids. Germline V lookup: CDR1 GTSNPN, CDR2 SVGIG (reference sequence). In DNA form, the CDR3 reads TGTGCCTGGAGTGTACTCAAGGGAACAGGGGGCCGGAATTCACCCCTCCACTTT. Translated, it gives CAWSVLKGTGGRNSPLHF.

The rearrangement uses TRBV18 and TRBJ1-1; D not certain. Trimming took 2 bases from V and 1 from J, leaving 14 bases between them. The CDR3 spans 16 residues. Per the germline V gene, CDR1 is KGHSH and CDR2 is LQKENI. The CDR3: CASSPGGNLKNTEAFF. The CDR3 region has the DNA TGTGCCAGCTCACCAGGAGGGAACCTAAAGAACACTGAAGCTTTCTTT.

This sequence joins TRBV7-2 and TRBJ2-1; 11 bases match TRBD2. CDR3 length equals 17 residues. V was clipped by 1 base and J by 3 bases; unmatched bases: 5. Germline-derived CDR1 and CDR2 are SGHTA and FQGNSA. The CDR3, as DNA: TGTGCCAGCAGCTTAGGACCTAGCGGGAGGATCTACAATGAGCAGTTCTTC. This gives the protein CASSLGPSGRIYNEQFF.

The genes are TRBV2 and TRBJ1-2; 8 bases align to TRBD1. Trimming at V came to 3 bases and at J to 4 bases, leaving 10 bases not matched to a gene. This CDR3 has 16 amino acids. CDR1 SNHLY and CDR2 FYNNEI come from the germline V gene. The DNA of the CDR3 is TGTGCCAGCAGTGATCGGACAGGGCCCTTTTCCTATGGCTACACCTTC. Residues: CASSDRTGPFSYGYTF.

This chain uses TRBV5-6 with TRBJ1-2, with 7 bases matching TRBD1. V dropped 1 base and J dropped 5; count of bases not matched to a gene: 11. CDR3 size: 16 residues. Per the germline V gene, CDR1 is SGHDT and CDR2 is YYEEEE. CDR3 sequence: CASSLSPRGAKYGYTF. The CDR3 nucleotides are TGTGCCAGCAGCTTGAGCCCCAGGGGGGCGAAATATGGCTACACCTTC. The full variable domain, completed using reference TRBV5-6 and TRBJ1-2, is DAGVTQSPTHLIKTRGQQVTLRCSPKSGHDTVSWYQQALGQGPQFIFQYYEEEERQRGNFPDRFSGHQFPNYSSELNVNALLLGDSALYLCASSLSPRGAKYGYTFGSGTRLTVV.

The rearrangement uses TRBV19 and TRBJ2-7, with TRBD2 identical over 13 bases. V was pared by 5 bases and J by 2 bases, with 15 bases of the junction left unmatched. From germline, CDR1 is LNHDA and CDR2 SQIVND (reference sequence). The length of the CDR3 is 19 residues. This chain's CDR3 is CASSSRLRGTSGTTYEQYF. The CDR3 region has the DNA TGTGCCAGTAGTTCGAGGCTGAGGGGGACTAGCGGGACCACCTACGAGCAGTACTTC.